This TCR beta chain originates from a study of CD8 T cell repertoires and HIV-1 epitope variants. Study details: Epitopes were three Gag families plus Nef HW9 and YT9. Study results and caveats: Of roughly nine antigen-specific beta clonotypes, five to seven appeared to cross-react with escape variants.

The CDR3 runs to 14 residues. Germline values: CDR1 MDHEN, CDR2 SYDVKM. Trimming stripped 2 bases from V and 5 bases from J, with 10 bases between. TCRdb's copy holds only in-frame clones and misses some; the assay was immunoSEQ multiplex PCR. Here the sample spans under 6,000 clones, about three fifths being singletons. This clone was seen a few times. No antigen is known for it. Sequencing was performed on cultured CD8+ T cells derived from PBMCs. V gene TRBV28 combines with J gene TRBJ1-5, with D maybe TRBD1 (5 bases). The clonotype originates from a male donor with HIV. As DNA, the CDR3 is TGTGCCAGCAGTTTAGAACAGGCATATCAGCCCCAGCATTTT. It yields the protein CASSLEQAYQPQHF.